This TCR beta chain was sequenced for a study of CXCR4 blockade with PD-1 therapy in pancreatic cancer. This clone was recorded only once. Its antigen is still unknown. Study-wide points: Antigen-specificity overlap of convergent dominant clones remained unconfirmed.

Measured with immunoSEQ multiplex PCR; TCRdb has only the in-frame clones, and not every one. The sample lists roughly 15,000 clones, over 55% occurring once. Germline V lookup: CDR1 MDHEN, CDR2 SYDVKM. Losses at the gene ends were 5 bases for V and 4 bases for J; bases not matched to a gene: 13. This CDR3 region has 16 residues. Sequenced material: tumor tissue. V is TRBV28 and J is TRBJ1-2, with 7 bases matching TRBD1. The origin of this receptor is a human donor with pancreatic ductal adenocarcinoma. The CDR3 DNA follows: TGTGCCAGCAGTCCCCACGGCAGGGGGATAGGCTATGGCTACACCTTC. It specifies CASSPHGRGIGYGYTF.